This TCR beta chain stems from a study of cytomegalovirus exposure and HLA in healthy donors. Study-level background: Approximately 190 million T cells yielded around 120 million unique TCR beta sequences in earlier analysis.

Study-wide results and caveats: Available immune exposure information was restricted to CMV serostatus only. Later work showed greater clonal expansion in HLA-associated TCR beta chains than in equally common others.

Amplification used 60 Vbeta primers and 13 Jbeta primers. This table comes from immunoSEQ multiplex PCR, and its TCRdb copy is limited to in-frame clones, with some not included. Of approximately 190,000 clones detected, 70% to 85% appear once; the ten largest clones hold 3.4%. The CDR3 has 14 amino acids. Trimming pared 6 bases from V and 3 bases from J, leaving 14 bases between. CDR1 and CDR2 (germline): MNHNS, SASEGT. Comment on this clone: Its target is not known.

The sequencing input was PBMCs. This sequence joins TRBV6-1 and TRBJ1-2; D is perhaps TRBD1 (6 bases). This clonotype was sampled from a man aged 35-49 years in good health and CMV-seropositive. Here the CDR3 reads CASSHNEGDYGYTF. The CDR3, as DNA: TGTGCCAGCAGCCACAACGAGGGGGACTATGGCTACACCTTC.